This T cell receptor beta chain was identified during a study of blood T cell repertoires in COVID-19. Study background: Both acute and convalescent COVID-19 samples were obtained from the United States, Italy and Spain. The cDNA or gDNA used as material had been derived from T cells, B-cell-depleted T cells, or PBMCs.

Original handling: By means of reference gene primer amplification, nucleated cell counts were estimated. Assay: immunoSEQ multiplex PCR; the TCRdb copy retains only in-frame clones and omits some. The V and J calls and clone size are taken from that table; D and trimming were inferred from the DNA. The sample consists of around 290,000 clones, about 89% of them appearing once. The sample taken for sequencing was peripheral blood. The receptor was derived from a woman aged 50 to 60 who had recovered from COVID-19.

CDR3 DNA sequence: TGTGCCAGTAAAACAGTCACTGAAGCTTTCTTT. Translating gives CASKTVTEAFF. The V and J genes are TRBV19 and TRBJ1-1; D is undetermined. The length of the CDR3 is 11 residues. Trimming cost V 7 bases and J 4 bases, with 7 bases left between them. Germline V CDR1 and CDR2: LNHDA, SQIVND (reference sequence).